This T cell receptor (beta chain) was identified in a study of cytomegalovirus exposure and HLA in healthy donors. The assay was immunoSEQ multiplex PCR, and TCRdb's table has in-frame clones only and misses some. Of around 190,000 clones in the sample, around 86% were seen once. This clone appeared a single time. The sequenced sample was PBMCs. This sequence originates from a young man in good health and CMV-seropositive.

CDR3 nucleotides: TGTGCCAGCAGCCATGGGACAGCCAGCGAGCAGTACTTC. Translation gives CASSHGTASEQYF. The V call is TRBV5-4, the J call TRBJ2-7; 7 nucleotides agree with TRBD1. Germline V lookup: CDR1 SGHNT, CDR2 YYREEE (reference sequence). The CDR3 covers 13 residues. V shed 4 bases, J shed 6 bases, and the junction held 7 bases outside the gene matches.